What follows describes a single T cell receptor beta chain. This sample was included in a study of blood T cell repertoires in COVID-19. Study information: The United States, Italy and Spain supplied acute and convalescent COVID-19 samples. The analysed material was cDNA or gDNA that came from T cells, B-cell-depleted T cells, or PBMCs.

Under the authors' procedure: Amplified reference gene primers provided the basis for estimating nucleated cell counts. Using immunoSEQ multiplex PCR, the repertoire was profiled, and TCRdb retains in-frame clones only, with some absent. V and J calls and clone size are given by that table; D and trimming were obtained from the DNA. The sample holds tens of thousands of clones, around nine tenths seen once. Germline trimming cut 3 bases from V and 1 base from J; bases unmatched to any gene: 12. The CDR3 contains 19 residues. Germline V gives CDR1 SGHRS, CDR2 YFSETQ. This TCR was recovered from a man in his sixties with COVID-19, enrolled during active disease. The chain has TRBV5-1 and TRBJ2-6; 8 nucleotides align to TRBD1. The material sequenced was peripheral blood. CDR3 coding DNA: TGCGCCAGCAGCTGGTCCCGGGACAGGATACTTTCTGGGGCCAACGTCCTGACTTTC. Amino acid sequence: CASSWSRDRILSGANVLTF. The entire variable domain, with the rest obtained from reference TRBV5-1 and TRBJ2-6, is as follows: KAGVTQTPRYLIKTRGQQVTLSCSPISGHRSVSWYQQTPGQGLQFLFEYFSETQRNKGNFPGRFSGRQFSNSRSEMNVSTLELGDSALYLCASSWSRDRILSGANVLTFGAGSRLTVL.